The 2 T cell receptor beta chains below all came from one sample that was sequenced in a study of blood T cell repertoires in COVID-19. The table came from immunoSEQ multiplex PCR; TCRdb's copy has only in-frame clones and leaves some out. Among 250,000 to 350,000 clones listed, roughly 91% were seen once. The source material was PBMCs or T cells enriched from blood (not recorded which). The receptors here all came from a woman aged 55 to 70 in a cohort exposed to, infected with or recovered from COVID-19 (not recorded which).

This clone was counted a single time. CDR3 bases: TGTGCCAGCAGTGGTACACCCAATCAGCCCCAGCATTTT. Its translation: CASSGTPNQPQHF. V and J are TRBV6-4 and TRBJ1-5, with D hard to call. Trimming removed 4 bases at V and 3 bases at J, with 7 bases between. The V gene's germline CDR1 is MRHNA and CDR2 SNTAGT. This CDR3 comprises 13 residues.

This clone was seen once. The chain employs TRBV2 and TRBJ2-1, with TRBD2 matching over 7 bases. The CDR3 covers 14 residues. The V gene's germline CDR1 is SNHLY and CDR2 FYNNEI. Trimming cost V 8 bases and J 0 bases; bases outside gene matches: 4. The CDR3 spells CASGGGPSYNEQFF. The CDR3 coding sequence is TGTGCCAGCGGGGGGGGTCCCTCCTACAATGAGCAGTTCTTC.